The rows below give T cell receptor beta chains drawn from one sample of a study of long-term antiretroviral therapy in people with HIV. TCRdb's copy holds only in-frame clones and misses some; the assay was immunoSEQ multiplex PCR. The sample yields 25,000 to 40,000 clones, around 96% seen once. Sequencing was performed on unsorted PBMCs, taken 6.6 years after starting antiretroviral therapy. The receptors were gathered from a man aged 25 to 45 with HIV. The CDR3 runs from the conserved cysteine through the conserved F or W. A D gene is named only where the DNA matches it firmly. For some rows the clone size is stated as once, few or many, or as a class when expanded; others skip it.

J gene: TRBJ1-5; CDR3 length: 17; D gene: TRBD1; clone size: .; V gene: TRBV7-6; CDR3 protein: CASSLGPTGDSNQPQHF; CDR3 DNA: TGTGCCAGCAGCTTGGGACCCACAGGGGATAGCAATCAGCCCCAGCATTTT
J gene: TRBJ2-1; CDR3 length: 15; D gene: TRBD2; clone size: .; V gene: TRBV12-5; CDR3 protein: CASGSGTSGSHEQFF; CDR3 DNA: TGTGCTAGTGGTTCAGGGACTAGCGGGAGCCATGAGCAGTTCTTC
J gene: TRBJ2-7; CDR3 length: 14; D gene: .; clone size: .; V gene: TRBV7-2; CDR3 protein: CASSLDAGPYEQYF; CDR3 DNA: TGTGCCAGCAGCTTAGACGCGGGTCCCTACGAGCAGTACTTC
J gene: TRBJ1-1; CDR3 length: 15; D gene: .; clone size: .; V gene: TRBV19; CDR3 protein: CASSIFGSSQGGAFF; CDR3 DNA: TGTGCCAGTAGTATTTTCGGGTCGTCGCAAGGGGGAGCTTTCTTT
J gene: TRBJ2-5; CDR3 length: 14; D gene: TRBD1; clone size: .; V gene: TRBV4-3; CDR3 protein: CASSPQGDEETQYF; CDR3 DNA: TGCGCCAGCAGCCCCCAGGGGGACGAAGAGACCCAGTACTTC
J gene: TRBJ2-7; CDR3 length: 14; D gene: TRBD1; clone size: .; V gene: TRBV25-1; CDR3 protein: CASEAWAGGYEQYF; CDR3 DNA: TGTGCCAGCGAAGCCTGGGCAGGGGGTTACGAGCAGTACTTC
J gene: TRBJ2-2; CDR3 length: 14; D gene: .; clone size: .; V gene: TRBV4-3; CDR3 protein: CASSQEWGTGELFF; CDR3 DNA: TGCGCCAGCAGCCAAGAGTGGGGGACCGGGGAGCTGTTTTTT
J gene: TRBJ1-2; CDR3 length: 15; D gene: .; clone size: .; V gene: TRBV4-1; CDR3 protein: CASSQLQARGYGYTF; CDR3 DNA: TGCGCCAGCAGCCAACTCCAGGCGAGGGGGTATGGCTACACCTTC
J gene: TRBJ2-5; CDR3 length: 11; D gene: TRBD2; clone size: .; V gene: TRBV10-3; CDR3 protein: CASGGQETQYF; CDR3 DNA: TGTGCCAGCGGGGGCCAAGAGACCCAGTACTTC
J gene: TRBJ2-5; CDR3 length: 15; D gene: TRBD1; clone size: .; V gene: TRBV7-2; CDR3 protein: CASSLQNDRGETQYF; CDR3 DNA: TGTGCCAGCAGCTTGCAAAATGACAGGGGAGAGACCCAGTACTTC
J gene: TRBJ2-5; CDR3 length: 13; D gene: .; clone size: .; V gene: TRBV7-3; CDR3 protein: CASSPGHKETQYF; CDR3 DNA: TGTGCCAGCAGCCCGGGACACAAAGAGACCCAGTACTTC
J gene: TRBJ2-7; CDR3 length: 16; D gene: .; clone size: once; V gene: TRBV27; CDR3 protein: CASSLQGSGFAYEQYF; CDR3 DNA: TGTGCCAGCAGTTTACAGGGTTCGGGCTTCGCCTACGAGCAGTACTTC
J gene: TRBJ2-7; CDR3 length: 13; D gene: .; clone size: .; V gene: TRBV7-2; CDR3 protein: CASSLFPPYEQYF; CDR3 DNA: TGTGCCAGCAGCTTGTTCCCGCCCTACGAGCAGTACTTC
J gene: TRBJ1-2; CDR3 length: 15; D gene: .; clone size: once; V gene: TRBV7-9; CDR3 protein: CASSRHGGPSYGYTF; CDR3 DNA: TGTGCCAGCAGCCGTCATGGGGGGCCAAGCTATGGCTACACCTTC
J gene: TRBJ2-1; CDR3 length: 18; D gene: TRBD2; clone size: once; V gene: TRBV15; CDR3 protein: CATSRETSGLSSYNEQFF; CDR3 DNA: TGTGCCACCAGCAGAGAGACTAGCGGGCTTAGCTCCTACAATGAGCAGTTCTTC
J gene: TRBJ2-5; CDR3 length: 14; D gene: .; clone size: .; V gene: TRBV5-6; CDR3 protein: CASSLTGVKETQYF; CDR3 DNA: TGTGCCAGCAGCTTGACAGGCGTCAAGGAGACCCAGTACTTC
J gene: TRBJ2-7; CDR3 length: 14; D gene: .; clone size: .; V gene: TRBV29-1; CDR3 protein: CSVEVRGSGYEQYF; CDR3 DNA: TGCAGCGTTGAAGTCAGGGGAAGTGGCTACGAGCAGTACTTC
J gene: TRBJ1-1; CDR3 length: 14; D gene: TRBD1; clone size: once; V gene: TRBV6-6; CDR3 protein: CASSYGQGSTEAFF; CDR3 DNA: TGTGCCAGCAGTTACGGACAGGGGTCCACTGAAGCTTTCTTT
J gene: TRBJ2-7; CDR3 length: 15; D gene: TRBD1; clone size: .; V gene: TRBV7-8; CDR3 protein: CASSLPRTGPYEQYF; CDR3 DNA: TGTGCCAGCAGCCTCCCGAGGACAGGACCCTACGAGCAGTACTTC
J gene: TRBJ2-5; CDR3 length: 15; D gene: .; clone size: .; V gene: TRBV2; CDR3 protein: CASSRTRAPPETQYF; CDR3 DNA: TGTGCCAGCAGCCGAACCCGGGCTCCCCCGGAGACCCAGTACTTC
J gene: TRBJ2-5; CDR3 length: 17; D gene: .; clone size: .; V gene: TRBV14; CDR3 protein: CASSQRGPATYQETQYF; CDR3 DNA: TGTGCCAGCAGCCAAAGGGGTCCCGCTACGTACCAAGAGACCCAGTACTTC
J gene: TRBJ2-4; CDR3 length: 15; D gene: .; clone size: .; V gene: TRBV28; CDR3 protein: CASSPSPGAKNIQYF; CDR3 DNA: TGTGCCAGCAGTCCCTCCCCGGGTGCCAAAAACATTCAGTACTTC
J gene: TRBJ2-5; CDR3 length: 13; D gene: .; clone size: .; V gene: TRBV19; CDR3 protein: CAIHKAVQETQYF; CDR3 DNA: TGTGCGATACATAAAGCGGTCCAAGAGACCCAGTACTTC
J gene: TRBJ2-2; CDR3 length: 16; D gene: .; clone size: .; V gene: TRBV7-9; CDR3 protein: CASSLGRTFAGGELFF; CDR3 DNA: TGTGCCAGCAGCTTAGGAAGAACTTTCGCCGGAGGGGAGCTGTTTTTT
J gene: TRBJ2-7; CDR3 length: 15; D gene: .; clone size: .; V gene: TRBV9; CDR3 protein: CASSVGGGGSGEQYF; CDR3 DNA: TGTGCCAGCAGCGTAGGGGGTGGAGGGTCGGGCGAGCAGTACTTC
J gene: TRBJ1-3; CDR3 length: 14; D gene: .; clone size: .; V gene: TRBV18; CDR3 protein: CASSQGTSGNTIYF; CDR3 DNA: TGTGCCAGCTCCCAGGGCACCTCTGGAAACACCATATATTTT
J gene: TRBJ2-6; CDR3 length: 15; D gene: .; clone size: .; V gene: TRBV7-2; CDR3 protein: CASSPPSGGANVLTF; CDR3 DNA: TGTGCCAGCAGTCCACCTTCCGGTGGGGCCAACGTCCTGACTTTC
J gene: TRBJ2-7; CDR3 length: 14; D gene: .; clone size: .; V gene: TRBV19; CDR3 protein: CASSIPHLPYEQYF; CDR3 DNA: TGTGCCAGTAGTATCCCACACCTCCCCTACGAGCAGTACTTC
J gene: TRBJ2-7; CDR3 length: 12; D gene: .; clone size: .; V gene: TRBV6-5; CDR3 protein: CASSYDGYEQYF; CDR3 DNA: TGTGCCAGCAGTTACGATGGCTACGAGCAGTACTTC
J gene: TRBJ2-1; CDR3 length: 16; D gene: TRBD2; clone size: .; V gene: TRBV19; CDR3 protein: CASSTRGGTYYNEQFF; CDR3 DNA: TGTGCCAGTAGTACCCGGGGAGGGACGTACTACAATGAGCAGTTCTTC
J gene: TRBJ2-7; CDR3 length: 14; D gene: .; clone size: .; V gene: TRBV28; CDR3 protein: CASNGPGQVYEQYF; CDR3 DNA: TGTGCCAGCAACGGACCGGGACAAGTCTACGAGCAGTACTTC
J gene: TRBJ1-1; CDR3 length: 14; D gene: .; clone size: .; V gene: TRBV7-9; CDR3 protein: CASSPRRVNTEAFF; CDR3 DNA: TGTGCCAGCAGCCCTAGGAGGGTGAACACTGAAGCTTTCTTT
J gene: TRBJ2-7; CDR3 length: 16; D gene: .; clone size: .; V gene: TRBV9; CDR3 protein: CASSALSAGRNYEQYF; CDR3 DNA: TGTGCCAGCAGCGCCCTCTCTGCGGGGCGGAACTACGAGCAGTACTTC
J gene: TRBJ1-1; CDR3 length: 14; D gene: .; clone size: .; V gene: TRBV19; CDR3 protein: CASTFGDVNTEAFF; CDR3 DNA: TGTGCCAGTACGTTTGGGGATGTGAACACTGAAGCTTTCTTT
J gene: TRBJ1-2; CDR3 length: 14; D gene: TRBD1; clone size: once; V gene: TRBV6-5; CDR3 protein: CASSYLRGPYGYTF; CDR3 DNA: TGTGCCAGCAGTTACTTAAGGGGGCCTTATGGCTACACCTTC
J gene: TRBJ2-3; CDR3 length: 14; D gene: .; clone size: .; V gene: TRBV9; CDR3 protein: CASSSRPDTDTQYF; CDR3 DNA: TGTGCCAGCAGCAGCCGACCGGATACAGATACGCAGTATTTT
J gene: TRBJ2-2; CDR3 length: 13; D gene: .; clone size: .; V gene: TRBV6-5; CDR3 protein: CASRAWNTGELFF; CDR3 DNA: TGTGCCAGCAGAGCCTGGAACACCGGGGAGCTGTTTTTT
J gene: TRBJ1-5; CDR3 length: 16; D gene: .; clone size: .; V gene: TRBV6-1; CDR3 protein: CASSDKRGINNQPQHF; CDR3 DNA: TGTGCCAGCAGTGATAAGCGAGGAATTAACAATCAGCCCCAGCATTTT
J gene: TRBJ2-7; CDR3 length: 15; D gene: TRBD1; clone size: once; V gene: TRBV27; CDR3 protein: CASSPTGAFNYEQYF; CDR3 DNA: TGTGCCAGCAGTCCGACAGGGGCATTTAACTACGAGCAGTACTTC
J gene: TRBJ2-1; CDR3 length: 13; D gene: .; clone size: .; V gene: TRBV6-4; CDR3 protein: CASSDRDRGEQFF; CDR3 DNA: TGTGCCAGCAGTGACAGGGATCGGGGTGAGCAGTTCTTC
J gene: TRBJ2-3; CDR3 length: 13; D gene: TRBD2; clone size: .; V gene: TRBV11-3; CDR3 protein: CASSFRGGDTQYF; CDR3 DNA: TGTGCCAGCAGCTTTCGCGGGGGGGATACGCAGTATTTT
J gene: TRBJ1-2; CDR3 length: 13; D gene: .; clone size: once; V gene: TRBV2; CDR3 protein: CASRTRGDYGYTF; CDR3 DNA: TGTGCCAGCAGGACCAGGGGAGACTATGGCTACACCTTC
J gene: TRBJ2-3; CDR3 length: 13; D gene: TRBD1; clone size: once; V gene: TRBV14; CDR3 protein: CASSHGDRDTQYF; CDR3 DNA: TGTGCCAGCAGCCACGGGGACAGGGATACGCAGTATTTT
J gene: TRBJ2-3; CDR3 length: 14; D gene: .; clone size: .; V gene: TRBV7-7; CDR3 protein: CASSLGAGGDTQYF; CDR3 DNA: TGTGCTAGCAGCTTGGGAGCGGGTGGTGATACGCAGTATTTT
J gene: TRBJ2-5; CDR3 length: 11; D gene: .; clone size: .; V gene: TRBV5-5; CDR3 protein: CASSSQETQYF; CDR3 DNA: TGTGCCAGCAGCTCACAAGAGACCCAGTACTTC
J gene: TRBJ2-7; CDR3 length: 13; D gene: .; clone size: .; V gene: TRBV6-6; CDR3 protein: CASIQSGYAEQYF; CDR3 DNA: TGTGCCAGCATTCAAAGCGGGTACGCGGAGCAGTACTTC
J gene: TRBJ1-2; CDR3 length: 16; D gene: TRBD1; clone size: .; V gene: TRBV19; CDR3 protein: CASSTQNRGVTYGYTF; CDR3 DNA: TGTGCCAGTAGTACTCAGAACAGGGGAGTAACCTATGGCTACACCTTC
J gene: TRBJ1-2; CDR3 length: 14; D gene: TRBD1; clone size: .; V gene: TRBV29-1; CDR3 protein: CSVGVTGASYGYTF; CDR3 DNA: TGCAGCGTTGGGGTGACAGGGGCTAGCTATGGCTACACCTTC
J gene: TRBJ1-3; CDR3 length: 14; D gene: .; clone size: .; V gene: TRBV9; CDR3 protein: CASSGLSSGNTIYF; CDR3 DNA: TGTGCCAGCAGCGGACTGAGCTCTGGAAACACCATATATTTT
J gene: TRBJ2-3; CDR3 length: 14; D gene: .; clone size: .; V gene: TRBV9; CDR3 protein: CASSVEQGSDTQYF; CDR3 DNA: TGTGCCAGCAGCGTAGAGCAGGGTAGTGATACGCAGTATTTT